What follows are 25 T cell receptor beta chains derived from one specimen sequenced in a study of shared clonotypes between healthy human individuals. Sequencing used immunoSEQ multiplex PCR; TCRdb keeps in-frame clones, though not all of them. The sample carries millions of clones, about 94% recorded once. Naive CD8 populations comprised CD45RO-negative cells positively selected for CCR7, excluding terminally differentiated effector memory CD45RA+ cells. Sequencing was performed on naive CD8+ T cells sorted from blood. The receptor source for this set is a man younger than 35 in good health.

The chain has TRBV4-3 and TRBJ1-4; D ambiguous. The germline V and J ends were trimmed by 0 bases and 4 bases, with 12 bases remaining between them. Per germline, CDR1 LGHNA and CDR2 YSLEER. CDR3 length: 16 residues. The chain's CDR3 is CASSQDSGSLNEKLFF. CDR3 nucleotides: TGCGCCAGCAGCCAAGATTCGGGCAGCCTTAATGAAAAACTGTTTTTT.

The chain has TRBV4-3 and TRBJ1-2; D gene unclear. CDR1 is LGHNA and CDR2 is YSLEER in the germline V gene. This CDR3 spans 15 amino acids. The V and J ends lost 0 bases and 4 bases respectively, with 12 bases between them. The CDR3 DNA follows: TGCGCCAGCAGCCAAGAAGTCATCCAGAGCTATGGCTACACCTTC. It codes for CASSQEVIQSYGYTF.

This CDR3 is CASSFPRLATNTGELFF. The DNA of the CDR3 is TGTGCCAGCAGTTTCCCCCGACTAGCGACGAACACCGGGGAGCTGTTTTTT. V is TRBV28 and J is TRBJ2-2, with 8 bases identical to TRBD2. The CDR3 totals 17 residues. Trimming took 3 bases from V and 0 from J; bases not matched to a gene: 6. Germline CDR1 MDHEN, CDR2 SYDVKM. Based on the CDR3 plus reference TRBV28 and TRBJ2-2, the full variable domain is DVKVTQSSRYLVKRTGEKVFLECVQDMDHENMFWYRQDPGLGLRLIYFSYDVKMKEKGDIPEGYSVSREKKERFSLILESASTNQTSMYLCASSFPRLATNTGELFFGEGSRLTVL.

Comment on this clone: In the same sample, other DNA sequences code for this CDR3. The rearrangement uses TRBV7-9 and TRBJ2-1; 11 positions agree with TRBD2. CDR1 is SEHNR, CDR2 FQNEAQ, per germline (reference sequence). This CDR3 has 15 amino acids. With 1 base clipped from V and 4 bases from J, the junction kept 0 bases outside the gene matches. CDR3 in amino acids: CASSLGLAGYNEQFF. The CDR3 region has the DNA TGTGCCAGCAGCTTAGGACTAGCGGGGTACAATGAGCAGTTCTTC.

V and J are TRBV11-3 and TRBJ2-7; 8 bases align to TRBD2. The CDR3 consists of 15 residues. Germline V lookup: CDR1 SGHNT, CDR2 YENEEA. Germline trimming cut 1 base from V and 3 bases from J; bases unmatched to any gene: 5. The chain's CDR3 is CASSLAAGGYYEQYF. In DNA form, the CDR3 reads TGTGCCAGCAGCTTAGCGGCGGGAGGATACTACGAGCAGTACTTC.

The chain carries TRBV6-5 and TRBJ2-7; 10 bases agree with TRBD1. Trimming cost V 4 bases and J 5 bases; bases outside gene matches: 8. This CDR3 spans 15 amino acids. Germline-derived CDR1 and CDR2 are MNHEY and SVGAGI. CDR3 in DNA: TGTGCCAGCAGTTCCCCGGGACAGGGGAAGGACGAGCAGTACTTC. Its translation is CASSSPGQGKDEQYF.

The CDR3 here is CARGRPGLRTEAFF. Written as DNA, the CDR3 is TGTGCCAGGGGCCGCCCGGGGCTGCGGACTGAAGCTTTCTTT. This chain uses TRBV27 with TRBJ1-1, with D tentatively TRBD1 (5 bases). The V end lost 9 bases, the J end lost 5 bases, and 19 bases lay between the germline ends. This CDR3 region has 14 residues. Germline V gives CDR1 MNHEY, CDR2 SMNVEV (reference sequence).

This clone was counted a single time. The rearrangement links TRBV7-9 to TRBJ2-7; TRBD2 is a possible D gene (6 bases). The CDR3 runs to 12 residues. Germline loops: CDR1 SEHNR, CDR2 FQNEAQ (reference sequence). V was shortened by 2 bases and J by 5 bases, with 7 bases between the two germline ends. CDR3 DNA sequence: TGTGCCAGCAGCTTATGGGAGGACGAGCAGTACTTC. Translating it yields CASSLWEDEQYF.

V usage is TRBV9 and J usage is TRBJ2-7, with D hard to call. The CDR3 extends over 12 amino acids. The ends were cut back, 3 bases at V and 7 bases at J, with 11 bases in the middle. Germline CDR1 reads SGDLS; CDR2 reads YYNGEE. Written as DNA, the CDR3 is TGTGCCAGCAGCGCCAGTCTTGGGGAGCAGTACTTC. It yields the protein CASSASLGEQYF.

The V gene is TRBV2, the J gene TRBJ2-5; possibly TRBD2 for D (6 bases). Germline loops: CDR1 SNHLY, CDR2 FYNNEI. The CDR3 runs to 16 residues. Trimming removed 2 bases at V and 2 bases at J, with 15 bases between. The CDR3 protein is CASSELGGDTQETQYF. CDR3 DNA sequence: TGTGCCAGCAGTGAATTGGGGGGTGACACACAAGAGACCCAGTACTTC.

The chain joins TRBV11-2 to TRBJ2-3, with D possibly being TRBD1 (6 bases). In germline, CDR1 is SGHAT, CDR2 FQNNGV. V was pared by 6 bases and J by 11 bases, with 15 bases between. The CDR3 is 12 residues long. The CDR3 region is CASSYGTLGQYF. CDR3 coding DNA: TGTGCCAGCAGTTACGGGACACTCGGGCAGTATTTT.

The chain is built from TRBV4-3 and TRBJ2-1, with a possible D match to TRBD2 (6 bases). The CDR3 consists of 16 residues. V lost 0 bases, J lost 4 bases, and 13 bases lay in between. Germline V gene data show CDR1 as LGHNA and CDR2 as YSLEER. The CDR3 region is CASSQDAAGLYNEQFF. CDR3 nucleotides: TGCGCCAGCAGCCAAGACGCGGCGGGGTTATACAATGAGCAGTTCTTC.

This clone has a single count. The genes are TRBV19 and TRBJ1-6; D is ambiguous. V was cut by 0 bases and J by 13 bases, with 10 bases left in between. CDR3 length: 13 amino acids. CDR1 is LNHDA and CDR2 is SQIVND in the germline V gene (reference sequence). CDR3 DNA: TGTGCCAGTAGTATAGAAGGTCTTTCGCCCCTCCACTTT. It yields the protein CASSIEGLSPLHF.

This rearrangement joins TRBV6-1 to TRBJ2-7; 12 positions match TRBD2. This CDR3 contains 15 residues. V was pared by 10 bases and J by 4 bases, with 11 bases of the junction left unmatched. Germline V lookup: CDR1 MNHNS, CDR2 SASEGT. In nucleotides, the CDR3 is TGTGCCAACGGCCCGACTAGCGGGGGTCTTTACGAGCAGTACTTC. Translating it yields CANGPTSGGLYEQYF.

This clone was picked up one time. This CDR3 is CASSLRGQYNEQFF. CDR3 DNA: TGCGCCAGCAGCTTGCGTGGACAGTACAATGAGCAGTTCTTC. This chain links TRBV4-1 with TRBJ2-1; D may be TRBD1 (6 bases). Trimming shortened V by 5 bases and J by 4 bases, and 12 bases separated the two germline ends. The CDR3 is 14 residues long. Germline V lookup: CDR1 MGHRA, CDR2 YSYEKL.

The CDR3 nucleotides read TGCGCCAGCAGCTTGGGATTAGGGAATGTGTTAAACACCGGGGAGCTGTTTTTT. Protein sequence: CASSLGLGNVLNTGELFF. The chain has TRBV5-1 and TRBJ2-2; unclear D gene. CDR3 length: 18 residues. CDR1 is SGHRS and CDR2 is YFSETQ in the germline V gene. V lost 0 bases, J lost 2 bases, and 17 bases lay in between.

The chain links TRBV7-9 to TRBJ1-1; 10 positions match TRBD1. CDR1 is SEHNR and CDR2 is FQNEAQ in the germline V gene (reference sequence). V trimming: 5 bases; J trimming: 1 base; junction bases outside the gene matches: 7. The length of the CDR3 is 16 residues. CDR3 in DNA: TGTGCCAGCAGCAACCGACAGGGGGCCTGGAACACTGAAGCTTTCTTT. As protein: CASSNRQGAWNTEAFF. Complete variable domain (other parts from reference TRBV7-9 and TRBJ1-1): DTGVSQNPRHKITKRGQNVTFRCDPISEHNRLYWYRQTLGQGPEFLTYFQNEAQLEKSRLLSDRFSAERPKGSFSTLEIQRTEQGDSAMYLCASSNRQGAWNTEAFFGQGTRLTVV.

CDR3 DNA: TGTGCCAGCAGCTTAAGGGGACTAAAGGAGGAGCAGTACTTC. Translation gives CASSLRGLKEEQYF. The gene calls are TRBV7-9 and TRBJ2-7; 7 bases agree with TRBD2. The CDR3 consists of 14 residues. V lost 2 bases, J lost 7 bases, and 8 bases stayed unmatched. Germline V lookup: CDR1 SEHNR, CDR2 FQNEAQ (reference sequence).

A word on this clone: Lacking the conserved final phenylalanine or tryptophan, this CDR3 likely reflects a read error. The rearrangement links TRBV30 to TRBJ1-5, with TRBD1 matching over 7 bases. V was pared by 3 bases and J by 4 bases, with 6 bases of the junction left unmatched. This CDR3 spans 14 amino acids. Germline V gene lookup returns CDR1 GTSNPN and CDR2 SVGIG (reference sequence). Written as DNA, the CDR3 is TGTGCCTGGAGCCCGGGACAGCCAAATCAGCCCCAGCATTCT. Translating gives CAWSPGQPNQPQHS.

This chain connects TRBV27 to TRBJ2-3; no clear D gene. Per the germline V gene, CDR1 is MNHEY and CDR2 is SMNVEV (reference sequence). The CDR3 spans 14 residues. The V end lost 5 bases, the J end lost 2 bases, and 11 bases lay between the germline ends. Here the CDR3 reads CASSPLDFTDTQYF. The CDR3 nucleotides read TGTGCCAGCAGTCCGCTCGACTTCACAGATACGCAGTATTTT.

The gene calls are TRBV7-8 and TRBJ1-1; D is unclear. The CDR3 has 13 residues. V shed 1 base and J shed 1 base, with 4 bases lying between them. The germline CDR1 and CDR2 sequences are SGHVS and FQNEAQ. CDR3 loop: CASSLEQNTEAFF. CDR3 nucleotide sequence: TGTGCCAGCAGCTTAGAGCAGAACACTGAAGCTTTCTTT. Full variable domain (outside the CDR3, taken from reference TRBV7-8 and TRBJ1-1): GAGVSQSPRYKVAKRGQDVALRCDPISGHVSLFWYQQALGQGPEFLTYFQNEAQLDKSGLPSDRFFAERPEGSVSTLKIQRTQQEDSAVYLCASSLEQNTEAFFGQGTRLTVV.

Only one count was recorded for this clone. The chain uses TRBV9 and TRBJ2-2; D perhaps matches TRBD1 (5 bases). This CDR3 is 17 amino acids long. Germline lookup yields CDR1 SGDLS and CDR2 YYNGEE. With 4 bases removed from V and 0 bases from J, the gap between germline ends came to 16 bases. CDR3 amino acids: CASSPPWTLANTGELFF. DNA of the CDR3: TGTGCCAGCAGCCCCCCTTGGACACTGGCGAACACCGGGGAGCTGTTTTTT.

The chain links TRBV5-8 to TRBJ1-2; TRBD1 matches at 9 bases. CDR3 size: 15 residues. The germline gives CDR1 SGHTS, CDR2 YDEGEE. With V trimmed by 4 bases and J by 6 bases, 10 bases remained unmatched. The CDR3 loop is CASSNRQGDGDGYTF. The CDR3 DNA sequence: TGTGCCAGCAGCAACCGACAGGGGGACGGCGATGGCTACACCTTC.

This rearrangement joins TRBV27 to TRBJ2-2; a possible D gene is TRBD2 (5 bases). V lost 7 bases and J 1 base, leaving 13 bases between the germline ends. Germline V gene sequence: CDR1 MNHEY, CDR2 SMNVEV (reference sequence). There are 15 residues in the CDR3. Here the CDR3 reads CASTARGLNTGELFF. The CDR3 DNA reads as TGTGCCAGCACCGCAAGAGGACTGAACACCGGGGAGCTGTTTTTT.

Comment on this clone: Other DNA sequences in this sample translate to the same CDR3. The rearrangement uses TRBV13 and TRBJ2-7; D ambiguous. From germline, CDR1 is PRHDT and CDR2 FYEKMQ (reference sequence). The V gene lost 1 base and the J gene lost 0 bases, with 4 bases spanning the gap. The CDR3 totals 13 residues. CDR3 residues: CASSLERSYEQYF. In nucleotides, the CDR3 is TGTGCCAGCAGCTTAGAGCGCTCCTACGAGCAGTACTTC.